This entry lists 2 T cell receptor beta chains sequenced from one sample in a study of blood T cell repertoires in COVID-19. This table comes from immunoSEQ multiplex PCR, and its TCRdb copy is limited to in-frame clones, with some not included. The sample has roughly 97,000 clones, around four fifths seen once. The source material was peripheral blood. The receptors derive from a man aged 65 to 85 with acute or convalescent COVID-19.

The J gene is TRBJ2-7, the V gene TRBV18; possible D gene TRBD2, 5 bases. V gave up 3 bases and J gave up 5 bases, with 8 bases separating them. The CDR3 contains 12 residues. Germline lookup yields CDR1 KGHSH and CDR2 LQKENI. The CDR3 bases are TGTGCCAGCTCACCCGCTAGCAACGAGCAGTACTTC. Its protein product is CASSPASNEQYF.

The rearrangement uses TRBV30 and TRBJ1-5; 7 bases align to TRBD1. The V segment lost 1 base and the J segment 0 bases; nucleotides outside the gene matches: 12. Germline CDR1 GTSNPN, CDR2 SVGIG (reference sequence). This CDR3 contains 18 residues. CDR3 sequence: CAWSATLQGEYSNQPQHF. DNA for the CDR3: TGTGCCTGGAGTGCGACCCTTCAGGGGGAATATAGCAATCAGCCCCAGCATTTT.